Listed below are T cell receptor beta chains from one sample, sequenced in a study of blood T cell repertoires in COVID-19. The table came from immunoSEQ multiplex PCR; TCRdb's copy has only in-frame clones and leaves some out. Here the sample spans approximately 180,000 clones, 75% to 90% being singletons. The source material was peripheral blood. Receptors originate from a human donor with active or convalescent COVID-19. The donor label of this sample is uncertain. CDR3s include the opening cysteine and the closing phenylalanine or tryptophan. The D gene is left open where the match is weak. Size tells how often a clone was seen (once, few, many) or the class of an expanded clone, and some rows leave it out.

>TRBV28|.|.|TRBJ1-2
TGTGCCAGCAGCGGGGGGACCCCTGCTAACTATGGCTACACCTTC
CASSGGTPANYGYTF
>TRBV11-1|once|.|TRBJ1-1
TGTGCCAGCAGCTTACAGGGAGGGGCTGAAGCTTTCTTT
CASSLQGGAEAFF
>TRBV6-5|once|TRBD1|TRBJ2-6
TGTGCCAGCAGATCAGGGGGCTCTGGGGCCAACGTCCTGACTTTC
CASRSGGSGANVLTF
>TRBV10-3|.|TRBD1|TRBJ1-1
TGTGCCACTTCTACAGGGGGTCAGAACACTGAAGCTTTCTTT
CATSTGGQNTEAFF
>TRBV3-1/TRBV3-2|.|.|TRBJ1-1
TGTGCCAGCAGCCAAATTAAGAACACTGAAGCTTTCTTT
CASSQIKNTEAFF
>TRBV7-3|.|TRBD1|TRBJ2-2
TGTGCCAGCAGCCTACGACAGGGGCTTAGCACCGGGGAGCTGTTTTTT
CASSLRQGLSTGELFF
>TRBV7-9|few|.|TRBJ2-5
TGTGCCAGCAGCTTAGCGGGTTCGGGAGAGACCCAGTACTTC
CASSLAGSGETQYF
>TRBV18|.|.|TRBJ2-5
TGTGCCAGCTCACCTGAGCAAGAGACCCAGTACTTC
CASSPEQETQYF
>TRBV6-6|.|.|TRBJ2-7
TGTGCCAGCAGACCCGGGAGAGACATCTCCTACGAGCAGTACTTC
CASRPGRDISYEQYF
>TRBV5-1|.|.|TRBJ1-2
TGCGCCAGCACATCGGCGGGGAGGGATGGCTACACCTTC
CASTSAGRDGYTF
>TRBV27|once|.|TRBJ2-7
TGTGCCAGCAGTTTCGGGGGCTACGAGCAGTACTTC
CASSFGGYEQYF
>TRBV4-1|once|.|TRBJ2-3
TGCGCCAGCAGCCAAGATGATGCCCGGGGAAGCACAGATACGCAGTATTTT
CASSQDDARGSTDTQYF
>TRBV7-9|.|.|TRBJ1-1
TGTGCCAGCAGCCAGGGGTCGCCGAACACTGAAGCTTTCTTT
CASSQGSPNTEAFF
>TRBV2|.|TRBD2|TRBJ2-3
TGTGCCAGCAGTCGGGAGGATCAACACAGTGATACGCAGTATTTT
CASSREDQHSDTQYF
>TRBV5-4|.|.|TRBJ1-1
TGTGCCAGCAGCTGGGCTCGGGGGGCGTACACTGAAGCTTTCTTT
CASSWARGAYTEAFF
>TRBV2|.|TRBD1|TRBJ1-2
TGTGCCAGCAGGCAACGGGACAGGGGGGTTCACACCTTC
CASRQRDRGVHTF
>TRBV2|.|TRBD2|TRBJ2-7
TGTGCCAGCGGGAGGGCATACGAGCAGTACTTC
CASGRAYEQYF
>TRBV11-2|.|.|TRBJ1-2
TGTGCCAGCAGCTTGGGGAGAGACGGCTACACCTTC
CASSLGRDGYTF
>TRBV4-2|.|TRBD1|TRBJ2-3
TGTGCCAGCAGCCGGGAAGGACAGGCAGGCACAGATACGCAGTATTTT
CASSREGQAGTDTQYF
>TRBV18|few|.|TRBJ2-7
TGTGCCAGCTCCTCTACAGATTCCTACGAGCAGTACTTC
CASSSTDSYEQYF
>TRBV6-2/TRBV6-3|.|.|TRBJ1-5
TGTGCCAGCAGTTACCCGGGCAATCAGCCCCAGCATTTT
CASSYPGNQPQHF
>TRBV5-1|.|.|TRBJ2-3
TGCGCCAGCAGCTTCGAAGAGGTACTACACACAGATACGCAGTATTTT
CASSFEEVLHTDTQYF
>TRBV9|.|TRBD1|TRBJ2-7
TGTGCCAGCAGCGTAGAGGACAGGGGCGAGCAGTACTTC
CASSVEDRGEQYF
>TRBV24-1|.|TRBD2|TRBJ2-1
TGTGCCACCAGTGTCCGGCCGGGACTAGCGGAGAGGAGGAATGAGCAGTTCTTC
CATSVRPGLAERRNEQFF
>TRBV3-1/TRBV3-2|.|TRBD2|TRBJ2-1
TGTGCCAGCAGCCAAGCCCTAGCGGGGGTCCTATTAGAGTTCTTC
CASSQALAGVLLEFF
>TRBV7-7|.|.|TRBJ2-5
TGTGCCAGCAGCCTAGTCGACAGAGAGACCCAGTACTTC
CASSLVDRETQYF
>TRBV5-3|once|TRBD1|TRBJ2-1
TGTGCCAGAAGCTTGGATGGACAGGGGATATGTGAGCAGTTCTTC
CARSLDGQGICEQFF